These 15 T cell receptor beta chains originate from one sample sequenced in a study of cytomegalovirus exposure and HLA in healthy donors. This PCR relied on a set of 60 Vbeta primers and 13 Jbeta primers. The protocol was immunoSEQ multiplex PCR, while the TCRdb copy is restricted to in-frame clones and leaves out a portion. Reported are about 190,000 clones; the ten largest clones contain over 0.75%. Sequences were obtained from PBMCs. The receptors were sampled from a woman aged 25-40 years in good health and CMV-seropositive.

The chain recombines TRBV29-1 with TRBJ1-6, with 7 bases lining up with TRBD1. This CDR3 is 13 amino acids long. Germline V lookup: CDR1 SQVTM, CDR2 ANQGSEA. V gave up 0 bases and J gave up 10 bases; unmatched junction bases: 3. The CDR3 spells CSVEESRGSPLHF. In DNA form, the CDR3 reads TGCAGCGTTGAAGAAAGCAGGGGGTCACCCCTCCACTTT. The full variable domain, completed using reference TRBV29-1 and TRBJ1-6, is SAVISQKPSRDICQRGTSLTIQCQVDSQVTMMFWYRQQPGQSLTLIATANQGSEATYESGFVIDKFPISRPNLTFSTLTVSNMSPEDSSIYLCSVEESRGSPLHFGNGTRLTVT.

Of note for this clone: A read error may produce the germline difference seen at one junction end. The chain employs TRBV30 and TRBJ2-1; tentative D call: TRBD1 (6 bases). The CDR3 is 15 amino acids. Germline V gene lookup returns CDR1 GTSNPN and CDR2 SVGIG (reference sequence). CDR3 nucleotide sequence: TGTGCCTGGAGTGTAGGACAGACAATTTACAGTGAGCAGTTCTTC. Amino acid sequence: CAWSVGQTIYSEQFF.

This chain links TRBV15 with TRBJ1-1; unclear D gene. This CDR3 comprises 16 residues. CDR1 is LNHNV, CDR2 YYDKDF, per germline (reference sequence). V dropped 0 bases and J dropped 3 bases, with 14 bases sitting between them. This CDR3 reads CATSRDPARRDTEAFF. The DNA of the CDR3 is TGTGCCACCAGCAGAGATCCGGCGAGGAGGGACACTGAAGCTTTCTTT.

The chain has TRBV10-3 and TRBJ2-5; D not certain. The DNA end is more similar to TRBJ2-7, so the J call may be wrong. CDR1 and CDR2 from the germline V gene are ENHRY and SYGVKD. The CDR3 has 12 amino acids. The CDR3 region is CAIGFSSYEQYF. The CDR3 DNA reads TGTGCCATTGGGTTTAGCTCCTACGAGCAGTACTTC.

The chain joins TRBV5-5 to TRBJ1-4; D not certain. This CDR3 comprises 13 residues. V was shortened by 2 bases and J by 8 bases, with 10 bases between the two germline ends. The germline CDR1 and CDR2 sequences are SGHKS and YYEKEE (reference sequence). The CDR3 bases are TGTGCCAGCAGCTTTTCCCGGGGAGAAAAACTGTTTTTT. Translating it yields CASSFSRGEKLFF.

Points on this clone: The junction departs from the called germline gene at one end, perhaps through a read error. The chain couples TRBV28 to TRBJ1-1; the D gene is possibly TRBD1 (5 bases). This CDR3 is 15 amino acids long. The germline CDR1 and CDR2 sequences are MDHEN and SYDVKM. CDR3 residues: CASSSGGRVNTEAFF. The CDR3 coding sequence is TGTGCCAGCAGTTCGGGGGGACGGGTGAACACTGAGGCTTTCTTT.

The chain employs TRBV11-2 and TRBJ1-2; 9 bases are a match to TRBD1. CDR1 is SGHAT, CDR2 FQNNGV, per germline. There are 16 residues in the CDR3. V was pared by 6 bases and J by 4 bases, with 12 bases of the junction left unmatched. In nucleotides, the CDR3 is TGTGCCAGCAGTCCTCCTCCGGGACAGGGACTCTATGGCTACACCTTC. It codes for CASSPPPGQGLYGYTF. Filled out from reference TRBV11-2 and TRBJ1-2, the complete variable domain reads EAGVAQSPRYKIIEKRQSVAFWCNPISGHATLYWYQQILGQGPKLLIQFQNNGVVDDSQLPKDRFSAERLKGVDSTLKIQPAKLEDSAVYLCASSPPPGQGLYGYTFGSGTRLTVV.

This sequence joins TRBV7-9 and TRBJ1-4; 8 nucleotides agree with TRBD1. V was clipped by 4 bases and J by 4 bases; unmatched bases: 5. The V gene's germline CDR1 is SEHNR and CDR2 FQNEAQ (reference sequence). There are 15 residues in the CDR3. The CDR3 region has the DNA TGTGCCAGCAGCTCGCAGGGGGCTGGTAATGAAAAACTGTTTTTT. Residues: CASSSQGAGNEKLFF.

The rearrangement uses TRBV5-1 and TRBJ2-7; D may be TRBD1 (6 bases). Germline CDR1 reads SGHRS; CDR2 reads YFSETQ. Between the trimmed V and J ends, which lost 3 bases and 5 bases, there was a span of 12 bases. CDR3 length: 13 amino acids. Here the CDR3 DNA reads TGCGCCAGCAGCTCAAGGACAGCCCACGAGCAGTACTTC. Protein: CASSSRTAHEQYF. Combining the CDR3 with reference TRBV5-1 and TRBJ2-7 gives the whole variable domain KAGVTQTPRYLIKTRGQQVTLSCSPISGHRSVSWYQQTPGQGLQFLFEYFSETQRNKGNFPGRFSGRQFSNSRSEMNVSTLELGDSALYLCASSSRTAHEQYFGPGTRLTVT.

The chain employs TRBV11-2 and TRBJ2-2; D uncertain. Trimming stripped 2 bases from V and 4 bases from J, with 8 bases between. This CDR3 is 14 amino acids long. The V gene's germline CDR1 is SGHAT and CDR2 FQNNGV. CDR3 nucleotides: TGTGCCAGCAGCTTAAGTCTACTCACCGGGGAGCTGTTTTTT. Translating gives CASSLSLLTGELFF.

The chain couples TRBV10-3 to TRBJ2-5; D is uncertain. The V end lost 4 bases, the J end lost 3 bases, and 9 bases lay between the germline ends. The CDR3 sequence is 13 residues long. Germline CDR1 is ENHRY and CDR2 is SYGVKD. This CDR3 is CAISAYSKETQYF. The CDR3 region has the DNA TGTGCCATCAGTGCCTACAGTAAAGAGACCCAGTACTTC.

V and J are TRBV7-7 and TRBJ2-5, with TRBD2 matching over 12 bases. Germline loops: CDR1 SSHAT, CDR2 FNYEAQ (reference sequence). J lost 4 bases, V lost 5 bases, and 2 bases had no gene match. This CDR3 has 14 amino acids. The chain's CDR3 is CASSTGLAGETQYF. The CDR3 DNA follows: TGTGCCAGCAGCACGGGACTAGCGGGAGAGACCCAGTACTTC.

This sequence joins TRBV4-1 and TRBJ2-7; TRBD2 agrees at 8 bases. The CDR3 contains 13 residues. V dropped 3 bases and J dropped 2; count of bases not matched to a gene: 0. From germline, CDR1 is MGHRA and CDR2 YSYEKL. The CDR3 is CASSQGLAYEQYF. Written as DNA, the CDR3 is TGCGCCAGCAGCCAGGGACTAGCCTACGAGCAGTACTTC.

Turning to this clone: Other DNA sequences within the sample encode an identical CDR3. The gene calls are TRBV20-1 and TRBJ2-5; D is possibly TRBD1 (5 bases). CDR3 size: 11 residues. V was trimmed by 5 bases and J by 5 bases, leaving 9 bases between them. Germline V gene data show CDR1 as DFQATT and CDR2 as SNEGSKA (reference sequence). CDR3 residues: CSAPQGETQYF. CDR3 nucleotides: TGCAGTGCTCCCCAGGGCGAGACCCAGTACTTC.

This rearrangement joins TRBV6-5 to TRBJ1-5; D possibly corresponds to TRBD1 (5 bases). CDR1 and CDR2 (germline): MNHEY, SVGAGI. This CDR3 region has 15 residues. Trimming pared 5 bases from V and 0 bases from J, leaving 11 bases between. In DNA, the CDR3 is TGTGCCAGCAGTCCGACAGCAAATAGCAATCAGCCCCAGCATTTT. Translating gives CASSPTANSNQPQHF.